Shown below are 19 T cell receptor beta chains from a single sample sequenced in a study of shared clonotypes between healthy human individuals. This table comes from immunoSEQ multiplex PCR, and its TCRdb copy is limited to in-frame clones, with some not included. The sample yields 900,000 to 1,200,000 clones, around 82% seen once. The sample was memory CD4+ T cells from PBMCs. Subset denoted: CD45RA-negative fraction. The source of these receptors is a young man in good health. Some clones in this sample may be carry-over from other donors' samples.

The chain employs TRBV6-5 and TRBJ2-7; 7 nucleotides match TRBD1. The CDR3 runs to 12 residues. The junction had 3 bases not matched to a gene; V was cut back by 5 bases and J by 5 bases. The germline CDR1 and CDR2 sequences are MNHEY and SVGAGI. For the CDR3, the DNA is TGTGCCAGCAGTGCGACAGGGCACGAGCAGTACTTC. This encodes CASSATGHEQYF.

The chain uses TRBV28 and TRBJ2-1; 10 nucleotides line up with TRBD2. Germline trimming cut 10 bases from V and 6 bases from J; bases unmatched to any gene: 9. Germline-derived CDR1 and CDR2 are MDHEN and SYDVKM. This CDR3 contains 14 residues. The CDR3 nucleotides are TGTGCCACGGTAAGCGGGAGGGCCTTCAATGAGCAGTTCTTC. Its protein is CATVSGRAFNEQFF.

About this clone itself: A much larger clone sits a single nucleotide away, making a read error possible. Since no conserved phenylalanine or tryptophan closes the CDR3, a read error is the likely cause. The V and J genes are TRBV30 and TRBJ1-6; 8 positions match TRBD1. V lost 3 bases, J lost 10 bases, and 11 bases stayed unmatched. CDR1 is GTSNPN, CDR2 SVGIG, per germline (reference sequence). The CDR3 is made up of 15 amino acids. The CDR3 sequence: CAWSHRQGNLSPLHS. The CDR3 nucleotides read TGTGCCTGGAGCCACAGACAGGGGAACCTGTCACCCCTCCACTCT.

The rearrangement joins TRBV5-6 to TRBJ1-2, with D tentatively TRBD1 (5 bases). Germline V gives CDR1 SGHDT, CDR2 YYEEEE. The CDR3 is 14 amino acids. V lost 3 bases, J lost 3 bases, and 12 bases lay in between. CDR3 amino acids: CASSSLRAYYGYTF. CDR3 sequence (DNA): TGTGCCAGCAGCTCACTCAGGGCCTACTATGGCTACACCTTC.

The chain uses TRBV9 and TRBJ2-5, with D possibly called TRBD1 or TRBD2 (5 bases each). This CDR3 comprises 13 residues. Germline CDR1 SGDLS, CDR2 YYNGEE. The ends were cut back, 6 bases at V and 0 bases at J, with 9 bases in the middle. The CDR3 DNA is TGTGCCAGCAACCGGGACCACCAAGAGACCCAGTACTTC. Its protein product is CASNRDHQETQYF.

V usage is TRBV7-9 and J usage is TRBJ2-1; no definite D call. The CDR3 is 11 residues long. V was cut by 5 bases and J by 13 bases, with 12 bases left in between. Germline lookup yields CDR1 SEHNR and CDR2 FQNEAQ (reference sequence). CDR3 in amino acids: CASSPIVVQFF. The CDR3 nucleotides read TGTGCCAGCAGCCCGATTGTGGTTCAGTTCTTC.

This clone has a handful of counts. This chain joins TRBV7-8 and TRBJ1-1; D uncertain. V lost 6 bases, J lost 2 bases, and 7 bases lay in between. Germline assignment: CDR1 SGHVS and CDR2 FQNEAQ. The CDR3 has 12 amino acids. CDR3 residues: CASRPINTEAFF. CDR3 DNA: TGTGCCAGCAGACCTATTAACACTGAAGCTTTCTTT.

The gene calls are TRBV11-2 and TRBJ1-3; D possibly corresponds to TRBD1 (6 bases). This CDR3 spans 13 amino acids. The germline gives CDR1 SGHAT, CDR2 FQNNGV. Trimming cost V 4 bases and J 4 bases, with 8 bases left between them. For the CDR3, the DNA is TGTGCCAGCAGCTCCGACAGGGGAAACACCATATATTTT. Its protein is CASSSDRGNTIYF.

This clone was detected only once. The chain joins TRBV27 to TRBJ2-3; D is undetermined. This CDR3 is 13 amino acids long. V gave up 6 bases and J gave up 2 bases, with 9 bases separating them. Germline V lookup: CDR1 MNHEY, CDR2 SMNVEV (reference sequence). The CDR3 sequence: CASRLLNTDTQYF. CDR3 nucleotide sequence: TGTGCCAGCAGACTACTTAACACAGATACGCAGTATTTT.

The genes are TRBV30 and TRBJ2-5; 12 bases are a match to TRBD2. Germline V gene lookup returns CDR1 GTSNPN and CDR2 SVGIG (reference sequence). The junction had 13 bases not matched to a gene; V was cut back by 3 bases and J by 11 bases. The CDR3 is 15 residues long. CDR3 bases: TGTGCCTGGAGCCCGAGGGGTCTAGCGGGAGGGAAGCAGTACTTC. This gives the protein CAWSPRGLAGGKQYF. Full variable domain (outside the CDR3, taken from reference TRBV30 and TRBJ2-5): SQTIHQWPATLVQPVGSPLSLECTVEGTSNPNLYWYRQAAGRGLQLLFYSVGIGQISSEVPQNLSASRPQDRQFILSSKKLLLSDSGFYLCAWSPRGLAGGKQYFGPGTRLLVL.

The chain recombines TRBV19 with TRBJ1-2; 8 positions match TRBD1. The V segment lost 5 bases and the J segment 7 bases; nucleotides outside the gene matches: 9. The CDR3 runs 14 residues. The germline gives CDR1 LNHDA, CDR2 SQIVND (reference sequence). CDR3 protein: CASSFGQGARGYTF. CDR3 nucleotide sequence: TGTGCCAGTAGTTTCGGCCAGGGGGCGCGTGGCTACACCTTC.

The J gene is TRBJ2-1, the V gene TRBV11-2; D could derive from TRBD1 or TRBD2 (5 bases each). The CDR3 is 17 residues long. Between the trimmed V and J ends, which lost 5 bases and 4 bases, there was a span of 21 bases. Germline loops: CDR1 SGHAT, CDR2 FQNNGV. CDR3 nucleotide sequence: TGTGCCAGCAGCCCGTTTGGGGCTAGCACTACATACAATGAGCAGTTCTTC. Its protein product is CASSPFGASTTYNEQFF.

This clone was seen more than once but under ten times. CDR3 residues: CASSVGGFNNEQFF. As DNA, the CDR3 is TGTGCCAGCAGCGTTGGGGGGTTTAACAATGAGCAGTTCTTC. The rearrangement links TRBV9 to TRBJ2-1; maybe TRBD2 (6 bases). The CDR3 loop spans 14 amino acids. CDR1 is SGDLS and CDR2 is YYNGEE in the germline V gene. Trimming took off 2 bases at V and 5 bases at J, with 11 bases between the two ends. The complete variable domain, with remaining parts taken from reference TRBV9 and TRBJ2-1, reads DSGVTQTPKHLITATGQRVTLRCSPRSGDLSVYWYQQSLDQGLQFLIQYYNGEERAKGNILERFSAQQFPDLHSELNLSSLELGDSALYFCASSVGGFNNEQFFGPGTRLTVL.

As regards this clone: This may be a read error, as it is one base from a much larger clone. This sequence joins TRBV5-1 and TRBJ2-3, with D perhaps being TRBD1 or TRBD2 (5 bases each). There are 14 residues in the CDR3. Germline V gene data show CDR1 as SGHRS and CDR2 as YFSETQ. The CDR3 DNA reads as TGCGCCAGCAGCAAAACTAGGGGCACAGATATGCAGTATTTT. This encodes CASSKTRGTDMQYF.

The chain links TRBV5-6 to TRBJ2-7, with D perhaps matching TRBD1 (6 bases). Deletions cut 4 bases from V and 0 bases from J, with 14 bases between. Germline CDR1 and CDR2: SGHDT and YYEEEE. The CDR3 is made up of 15 amino acids. DNA for the CDR3: TGTGCCAGCAGCCTAGGACAGCTAAGCTCCTACGAGCAGTACTTC. Protein product: CASSLGQLSSYEQYF.

This clone was counted a single time. The J gene is TRBJ2-3, the V gene TRBV4-1; 11 bases map to TRBD2. J was trimmed by 6 bases and V by 0 bases; bases with no gene match: 14. Germline loops: CDR1 MGHRA, CDR2 YSYEKL. The CDR3 sequence is 19 residues long. The CDR3 is CASSQEGLAAFVSGDTQYF. For the CDR3, the DNA is TGCGCCAGCAGCCAAGAGGGACTAGCGGCTTTTGTATCAGGGGATACGCAGTATTTT.

The chain is built from TRBV6-1 and TRBJ2-2, with 13 bases lining up with TRBD2. This CDR3 has 15 amino acids. Germline lookup yields CDR1 MNHNS and CDR2 SASEGT. Unmatched junction bases numbered 9, after V lost 10 bases and J lost 7 bases. The CDR3, as DNA: TGTGCCACCTTAGGACTAGCGGGAGTAAACGGGGAGCTGTTTTTT. This sequence encodes CATLGLAGVNGELFF.

The chain has TRBV19 and TRBJ2-2; D not resolved. The germline V gene has CDR1 LNHDA and CDR2 SQIVND (reference sequence). V was shortened by 3 bases and J by 0 bases, with 11 bases between the two germline ends. The CDR3 is 16 residues long. The CDR3 DNA reads TGTGCCAGTAGTATTTATTCCAGCACGAACACCGGGGAGCTGTTTTTT. This encodes CASSIYSSTNTGELFF.

This chain uses TRBV20-1 with TRBJ2-1; TRBD1 or TRBD2 may be the D gene (5 bases each). Germline CDR1 reads DFQATT; CDR2 reads SNEGSKA (reference sequence). V was shortened by 5 bases and J by 9 bases, with 11 bases between the two germline ends. The CDR3 length is 11 residues. This CDR3 is CSAVGTGEQFF. The CDR3 DNA sequence: TGCAGTGCTGTAGGGACGGGTGAGCAGTTCTTC.